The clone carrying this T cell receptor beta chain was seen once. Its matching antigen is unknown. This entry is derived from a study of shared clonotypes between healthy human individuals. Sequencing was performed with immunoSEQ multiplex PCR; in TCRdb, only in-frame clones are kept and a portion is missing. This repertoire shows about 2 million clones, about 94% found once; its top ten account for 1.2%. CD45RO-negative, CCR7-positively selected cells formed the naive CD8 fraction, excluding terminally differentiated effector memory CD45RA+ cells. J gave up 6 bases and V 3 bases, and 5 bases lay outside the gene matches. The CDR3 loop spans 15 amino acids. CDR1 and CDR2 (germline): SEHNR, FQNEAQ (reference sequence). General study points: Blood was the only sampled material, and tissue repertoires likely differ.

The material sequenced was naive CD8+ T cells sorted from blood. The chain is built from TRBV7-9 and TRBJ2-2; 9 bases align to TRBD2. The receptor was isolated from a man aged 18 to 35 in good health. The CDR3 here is CASSLREGIAGELFF. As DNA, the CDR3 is TGTGCCAGCAGCTTGCGGGAGGGTATCGCCGGGGAGCTGTTTTTT.